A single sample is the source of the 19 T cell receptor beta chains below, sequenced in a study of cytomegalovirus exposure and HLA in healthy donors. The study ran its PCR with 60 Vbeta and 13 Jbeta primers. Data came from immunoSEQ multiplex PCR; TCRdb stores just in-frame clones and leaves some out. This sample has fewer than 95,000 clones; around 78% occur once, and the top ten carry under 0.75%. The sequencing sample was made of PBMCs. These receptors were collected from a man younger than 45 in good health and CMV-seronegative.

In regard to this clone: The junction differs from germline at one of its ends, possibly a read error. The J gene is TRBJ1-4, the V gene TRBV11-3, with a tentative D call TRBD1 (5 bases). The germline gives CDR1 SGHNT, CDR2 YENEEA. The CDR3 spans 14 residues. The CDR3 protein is CASSIDSGREKLFF. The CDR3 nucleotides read TGTGCCAGCAGCATAGACAGTGGTCGTGAAAAACTGTTTTTT.

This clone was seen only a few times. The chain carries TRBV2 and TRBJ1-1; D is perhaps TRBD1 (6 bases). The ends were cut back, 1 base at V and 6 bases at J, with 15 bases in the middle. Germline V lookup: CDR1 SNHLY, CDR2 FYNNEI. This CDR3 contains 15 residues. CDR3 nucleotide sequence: TGTGCCAGCAGTGAAGGGGATGGAACAGGGCCTGAAGCTTTCTTT. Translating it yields CASSEGDGTGPEAFF.

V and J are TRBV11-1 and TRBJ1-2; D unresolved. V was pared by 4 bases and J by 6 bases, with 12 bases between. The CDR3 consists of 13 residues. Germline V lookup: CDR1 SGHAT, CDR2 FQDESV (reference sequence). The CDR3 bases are TGTGCCAGCAGCTCAGGTCCGGGGAATGGCTACACCTTC. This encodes CASSSGPGNGYTF.

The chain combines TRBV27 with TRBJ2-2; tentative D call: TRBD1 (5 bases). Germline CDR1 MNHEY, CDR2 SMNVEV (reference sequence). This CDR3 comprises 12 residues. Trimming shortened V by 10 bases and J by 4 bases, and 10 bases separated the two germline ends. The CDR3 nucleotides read TGTGCCACCTCCAGGGTCACCGGGGAGCTGTTTTTT. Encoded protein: CATSRVTGELFF.

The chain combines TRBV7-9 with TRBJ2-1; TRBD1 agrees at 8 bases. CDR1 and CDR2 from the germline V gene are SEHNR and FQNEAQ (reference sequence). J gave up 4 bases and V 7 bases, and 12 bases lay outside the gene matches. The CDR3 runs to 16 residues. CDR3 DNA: TGTGCCAGCACCGTTAAGGGGCAGGGGGCATACAATGAGCAGTTCTTC. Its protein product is CASTVKGQGAYNEQFF.

CDR3 sequence reads: CASSLWGQGFNEQFF. Written as DNA, the CDR3 is TGTGCCAGCAGCTTGTGGGGACAGGGTTTCAATGAGCAGTTCTTC. The chain is built from TRBV5-4 and TRBJ2-1; 9 positions agree with TRBD1. Germline V gene lookup returns CDR1 SGHNT and CDR2 YYREEE (reference sequence). The junction had 5 bases not matched to a gene; V was cut back by 1 base and J by 6 bases. The CDR3 is 15 residues long.

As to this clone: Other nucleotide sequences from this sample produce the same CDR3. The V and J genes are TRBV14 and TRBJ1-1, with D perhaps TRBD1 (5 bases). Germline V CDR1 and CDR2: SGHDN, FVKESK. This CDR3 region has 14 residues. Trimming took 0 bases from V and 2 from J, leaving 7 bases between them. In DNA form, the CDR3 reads TGTGCCAGCAGCCAAGAAACAGGTAACACTGAAGCTTTCTTT. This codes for CASSQETGNTEAFF.

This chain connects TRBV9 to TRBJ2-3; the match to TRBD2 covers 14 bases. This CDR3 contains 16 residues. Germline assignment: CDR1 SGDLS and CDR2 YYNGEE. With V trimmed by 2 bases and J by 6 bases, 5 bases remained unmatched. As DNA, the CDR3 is TGTGCCAGCAGCGTCGGGACTAGCGGGGGTAGCGATACGCAGTATTTT. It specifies CASSVGTSGGSDTQYF.

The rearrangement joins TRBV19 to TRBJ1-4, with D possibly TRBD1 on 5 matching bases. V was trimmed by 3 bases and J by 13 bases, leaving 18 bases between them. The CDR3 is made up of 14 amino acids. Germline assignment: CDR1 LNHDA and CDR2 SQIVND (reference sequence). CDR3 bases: TGTGCCAGTAGTATGACAGACAACTTCCGGCGACTGTTTTTT. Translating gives CASSMTDNFRRLFF.

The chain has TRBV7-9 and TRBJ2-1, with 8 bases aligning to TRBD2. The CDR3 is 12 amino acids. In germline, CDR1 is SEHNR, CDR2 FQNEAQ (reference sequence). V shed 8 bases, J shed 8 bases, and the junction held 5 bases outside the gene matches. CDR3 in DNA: TGTGCCAGCCGGCGGGGGGTCGATGAGCAGTTCTTC. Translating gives CASRRGVDEQFF.

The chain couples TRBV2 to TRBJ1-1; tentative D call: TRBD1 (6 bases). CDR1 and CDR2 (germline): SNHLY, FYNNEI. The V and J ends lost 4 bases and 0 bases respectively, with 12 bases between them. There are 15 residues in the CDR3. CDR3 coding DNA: TGTGCCAGCAGTGCGGGGGGGCCGTTGAACACTGAAGCTTTCTTT. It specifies CASSAGGPLNTEAFF.

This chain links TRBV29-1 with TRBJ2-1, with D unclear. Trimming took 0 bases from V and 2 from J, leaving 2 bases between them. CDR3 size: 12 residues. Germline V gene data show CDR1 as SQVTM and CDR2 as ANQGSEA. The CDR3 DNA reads TGCAGCGTTGAAGACACCTACAATGAGCAGTTCTTC. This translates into CSVEDTYNEQFF.

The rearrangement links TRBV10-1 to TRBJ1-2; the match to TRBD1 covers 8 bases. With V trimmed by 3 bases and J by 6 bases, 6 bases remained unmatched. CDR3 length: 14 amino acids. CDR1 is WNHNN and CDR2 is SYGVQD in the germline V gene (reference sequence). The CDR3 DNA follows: TGCGCCAGCAGTGATCGCCGGGACAGGAATGGCTACACCTTC. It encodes CASSDRRDRNGYTF.

CDR3 residues: CASSPGQGGETQYF. CDR3 DNA: TGTGCCAGCAGCCCAGGACAGGGGGGAGAGACCCAGTACTTC. The rearrangement uses TRBV11-1 and TRBJ2-5; TRBD1 agrees at 10 bases. Trimming cost V 5 bases and J 4 bases; bases outside gene matches: 4. This CDR3 is built from 14 residues. Germline CDR1 and CDR2: SGHAT and FQDESV (reference sequence). Full variable domain (rest looked up from reference TRBV11-1 and TRBJ2-5): EAEVAQSPRYKITEKSQAVAFWCDPISGHATLYWYRQILGQGPELLVQFQDESVVDDSQLPKDRFSAERLKGVDSTLKIQPAELGDSAMYLCASSPGQGGETQYFGPGTRLLVL.

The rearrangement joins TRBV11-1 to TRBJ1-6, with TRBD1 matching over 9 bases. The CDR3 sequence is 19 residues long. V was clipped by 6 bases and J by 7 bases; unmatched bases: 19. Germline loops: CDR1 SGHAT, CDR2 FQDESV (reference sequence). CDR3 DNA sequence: TGTGCCAGCAGTCGGAGGACAGGGGTGTTCGCCATTGGAAATTCACCCCTCCACTTT. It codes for CASSRRTGVFAIGNSPLHF.

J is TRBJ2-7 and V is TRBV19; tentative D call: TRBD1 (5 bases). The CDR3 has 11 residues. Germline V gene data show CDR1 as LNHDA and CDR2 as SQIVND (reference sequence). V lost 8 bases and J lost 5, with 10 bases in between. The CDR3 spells CASGAGHEQYF. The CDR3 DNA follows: TGTGCCAGTGGGGCCGGGCACGAGCAGTACTTC.

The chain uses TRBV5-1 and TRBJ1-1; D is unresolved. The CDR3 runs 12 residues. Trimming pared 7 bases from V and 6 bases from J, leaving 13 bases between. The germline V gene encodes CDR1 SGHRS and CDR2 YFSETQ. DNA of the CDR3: TGCGCCAGCCGTTCAGTCGGGGCTGAAGCTTTCTTT. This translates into CASRSVGAEAFF.

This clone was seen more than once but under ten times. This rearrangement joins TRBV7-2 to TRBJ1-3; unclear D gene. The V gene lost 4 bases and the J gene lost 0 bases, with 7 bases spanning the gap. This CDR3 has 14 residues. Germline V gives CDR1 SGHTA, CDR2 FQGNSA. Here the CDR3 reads CASSSRFSGNTIYF. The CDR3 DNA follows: TGTGCCAGCAGCTCTCGGTTCTCTGGAAACACCATATATTTT. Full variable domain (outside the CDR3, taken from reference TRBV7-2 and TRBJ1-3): GAGVSQSPSNKVTEKGKDVELRCDPISGHTALYWYRQSLGQGLEFLIYFQGNSAPDKSGLPSDRFSAERTGGSVSTLTIQRTQQEDSAVYLCASSSRFSGNTIYFGEGSWLTVV.

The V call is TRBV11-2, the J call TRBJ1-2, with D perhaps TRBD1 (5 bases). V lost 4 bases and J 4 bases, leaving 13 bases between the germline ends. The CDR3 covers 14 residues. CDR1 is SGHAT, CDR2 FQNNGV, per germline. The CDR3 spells CASSSGGAVYGYTF. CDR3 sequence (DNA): TGTGCCAGCAGCTCGGGCGGGGCCGTCTATGGCTACACCTTC.